The subject of this entry is one T cell receptor beta chain. Its antigen remains unidentified. The data stem from a study of cytomegalovirus exposure and HLA in healthy donors. Study as a whole: Approximately 180 million T cells yielded approximately 110 million unique TCR beta sequences in earlier analysis.

The germline V gene encodes CDR1 SGHRS and CDR2 YFSETQ. The junction had 5 bases not matched to a gene; V was cut back by 0 bases and J by 1 base. This CDR3 contains 16 residues. Notes on the study in general: Generally TCR sequences proved uncommon, though certain public TCRs appeared in numerous donors. Listed as cytomegalovirus-associated were around 160 TCR beta chains. About 87% or about 30% of the time was how often most TCR beta V segments were productive, according to an earlier analysis.

In the PCR, 60 Vbeta and 13 Jbeta primers were used. This table comes from immunoSEQ multiplex PCR, and its TCRdb copy is limited to in-frame clones, with some not included. This sample has approximately 160,000 clones; about three quarters occur once, and the top ten carry 4.7%. The chain has TRBV5-1 and TRBJ1-1; 8 bases are shared with TRBD1. Sequencing was done on a sample of PBMCs. This sequence was found in a young man in good health and CMV-seropositive. The CDR3 coding sequence is TGCGCCAGCAGCTTGGGACAGGGGTTGGCGAACACTGAAGCTTTCTTT. The encoded protein is CASSLGQGLANTEAFF.